The present entry profiles one TCR beta chain with its context. Sequencing was performed with immunoSEQ multiplex PCR; in TCRdb, only in-frame clones are kept and a portion is missing. The data hold fewer than 200,000 clones, with around 90% observed a single time. CDR1 is SGDLS and CDR2 is YYNGEE in the germline V gene. The length of the CDR3 is 14 residues. V shed 6 bases and J 6 bases; nucleotides not matched to a gene: 6. The data were taken from a study of blood T cell repertoires in COVID-19. Turning to the study itself: Samples of COVID-19 (acute and convalescent) were obtained from the United States, Italy and Spain.

Clinical history as reported by participants underpinned cohort assignment. This receptor was identified in a woman aged 18-29 years who had recovered from COVID-19. Sample: PBMCs or T cells enriched from blood (not recorded which). The chain couples TRBV9 to TRBJ2-1, with 10 positions matching TRBD2. The CDR3 sequence is CASTLAGEGNEQFF. The CDR3 coding sequence is TGTGCCAGCACGCTAGCGGGAGAGGGCAATGAGCAGTTCTTC. Full variable domain (rest looked up from reference TRBV9 and TRBJ2-1): DSGVTQTPKHLITATGQRVTLRCSPRSGDLSVYWYQQSLDQGLQFLIQYYNGEERAKGNILERFSAQQFPDLHSELNLSSLELGDSALYFCASTLAGEGNEQFFGPGTRLTVL.